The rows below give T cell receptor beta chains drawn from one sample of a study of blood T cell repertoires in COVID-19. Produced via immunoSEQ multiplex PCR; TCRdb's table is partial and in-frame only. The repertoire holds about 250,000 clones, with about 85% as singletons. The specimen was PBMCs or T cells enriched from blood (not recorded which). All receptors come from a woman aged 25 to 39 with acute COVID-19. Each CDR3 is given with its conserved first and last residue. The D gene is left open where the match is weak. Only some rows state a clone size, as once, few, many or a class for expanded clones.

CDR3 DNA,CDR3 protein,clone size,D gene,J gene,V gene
TGTGCCAGCAGCCAGATGACAGGTTCGGAGACCCAGTACTTC,CASSQMTGSETQYF,-,-,TRBJ2-5,TRBV7-2
TGTGCCAGCAGCTTAGGATCCAGCGCAGATACGCAGTATTTT,CASSLGSSADTQYF,-,-,TRBJ2-3,TRBV11-3
TGCAGCGTTGGGTCCAGGGGGATTAACACCGGGGAGCTGTTTTTT,CSVGSRGINTGELFF,-,TRBD1,TRBJ2-2,TRBV29-1
TGTGCCAGCAGCTTGTCTAGCGGTAGCACAGATACGCAGTATTTT,CASSLSSGSTDTQYF,-,TRBD2,TRBJ2-3,TRBV5-4
TGCAGTGCTAGTGTCCTTAACTATGGCTACACCTTC,CSASVLNYGYTF,-,-,TRBJ1-2,TRBV20-1
TGTGCCAGCAGCCAAGACACGAGCTCCTACGAGCAGTACTTC,CASSQDTSSYEQYF,-,-,TRBJ2-7,TRBV7-8
TGTGCCAGCAGCTTAGCGGGGGGGGAGCAGTACTTC,CASSLAGGEQYF,-,TRBD2,TRBJ2-7,TRBV7-8
TGTGCCAGCAGTTCTGCAGCGGGACAGGGTTCACCCCTCCACTTT,CASSSAAGQGSPLHF,once,TRBD1,TRBJ1-6,TRBV5-6
TGTGCCAGCAGTTCCCGCCCGCCTGAGAGCACAGATACGCAGTATTTT,CASSSRPPESTDTQYF,once,-,TRBJ2-3,TRBV28
TGTGCCACCAGTGATTCTCAGGGGGCAGGACCCAATCAGCCCCAGCATTTT,CATSDSQGAGPNQPQHF,-,TRBD1,TRBJ1-5,TRBV24-1
TGCGCCAGCAGCCACGGACTAGCGGGGGATGAGCAGTACTTC,CASSHGLAGDEQYF,-,TRBD2,TRBJ2-7,TRBV4-1
TGTGCCAGCAGTTACGGCGGGACAGTGGATTTTAAACTGTTTTTT,CASSYGGTVDFKLFF,-,TRBD1,TRBJ1-4,TRBV6-6
TGTGCCAGCAGTGAATCATCGACAGCAAGTTATAATTCACCCCTCCACTTT,CASSESSTASYNSPLHF,-,-,TRBJ1-6,TRBV25-1
TGTGCCAGCCGCCCTCTCATAACCGGGACTACCTTCTACAATGAGCAGTTCTTC,CASRPLITGTTFYNEQFF,-,TRBD2,TRBJ2-1,TRBV9
TGTGCCACCACCTCAGGGGGCCAGGAGACCCAGTACTTC,CATTSGGQETQYF,-,TRBD1,TRBJ2-5,TRBV6-5
TGTGCCAGCAGTCGGGCTAGCGCCTTCACAGATACGCAGTATTTT,CASSRASAFTDTQYF,-,-,TRBJ2-3,TRBV27
TGTGCCAGCAGTGGGACAGGGGTGAACGGAAACACCATATATTTT,CASSGTGVNGNTIYF,few,TRBD1,TRBJ1-3,TRBV2
TGTGCCAGCAGCCCTAGTAGAGCCCCAGAAGCTTTCTTT,CASSPSRAPEAFF,-,-,TRBJ1-1,TRBV5-8
TGTGCCAGCAGCTCCCCTGGGCGGGTGCGGGGCAATGAGCAGTTCTTC,CASSSPGRVRGNEQFF,-,-,TRBJ2-1,TRBV27
TGTGCCAGCAGTCCCCACCGGGGGGGCTCCTACAATGAGCAGTTCTTC,CASSPHRGGSYNEQFF,-,TRBD2,TRBJ2-1,TRBV27
TGTGCCAGCAGCCTAGACAGGGTGAATGAGCAGTTCTTC,CASSLDRVNEQFF,few,TRBD1,TRBJ2-1,TRBV12-3/TRBV12-4
TGTGCCAGCAGCTCTCTGACAGGTACCTACAATGAGCAGTTCTTC,CASSSLTGTYNEQFF,-,-,TRBJ2-1,TRBV28
TGTGCCAGCAGCCCTACAGGGGGCGCCTACAATGAGCAGTTCTTC,CASSPTGGAYNEQFF,-,TRBD1,TRBJ2-1,TRBV7-9
TGCAGCGCCCTCAGCCCGGGACTAGCAGATACGCAGTATTTT,CSALSPGLADTQYF,-,TRBD2,TRBJ2-3,TRBV29-1
TGTGCCAGCTCATCAAATAGTAACGGGGGGAACTATGGCTACACCTTC,CASSSNSNGGNYGYTF,-,-,TRBJ1-2,TRBV18
TGTGCCGGCAGCTTAGGGGCCGGTAATAGTGAGACCCAGTACTTC,CAGSLGAGNSETQYF,-,-,TRBJ2-5,TRBV7-6
TGTGCCAGCACCCCGGACAGGGCCTACGAGCAGTACTTC,CASTPDRAYEQYF,-,TRBD1,TRBJ2-7,TRBV7-8
TGTGCCAGCAGTTTATCCAGGGAGGTACACGAGCAGTACTTC,CASSLSREVHEQYF,-,-,TRBJ2-7,TRBV27
TGTGCCAGCAGCTTAGCGGGGAGTTACAATGAGCAGTTCTTC,CASSLAGSYNEQFF,few,-,TRBJ2-1,TRBV7-9
TGTGCCAGCAGTTACTCGGCGGGGACCACTGAAGCTTTCTTT,CASSYSAGTTEAFF,-,-,TRBJ1-1,TRBV6-5
TGTGCCAGCAGTCCCCCAGGGGGTAATGGCTACACCTTC,CASSPPGGNGYTF,-,TRBD1,TRBJ1-2,TRBV12-3/TRBV12-4
TGTGCCAGCAGCTTGGGGCTGATGGGACAGGGGGCCCGAGGTAATCAGCCCCAGCATTTT,CASSLGLMGQGARGNQPQHF,-,TRBD1,TRBJ1-5,TRBV5-8
TGTGCCAGCTCCATGGGGGGAATAGCCTCCTACGAGCAGTACTTC,CASSMGGIASYEQYF,-,-,TRBJ2-7,TRBV28
TGTGCCAGCAGTCCCGGGACAGGGGGTCCAGAGACCCAGTACTTC,CASSPGTGGPETQYF,-,TRBD1,TRBJ2-5,TRBV5-4
TGCGCCAGCAGCATGGGACAGGGGGGCTACACTGAAGCTTTCTTT,CASSMGQGGYTEAFF,-,TRBD1,TRBJ1-1,TRBV5-1
TGTGCCAGCAGCCCAGGCCCCAGGGCTGAAGCTTTCTTT,CASSPGPRAEAFF,once,-,TRBJ1-1,TRBV11-2
TGTGCCAGCAGCCCCCCCGGACAGGGGTCGTACAATGAGCAGTTCTTC,CASSPPGQGSYNEQFF,-,TRBD1,TRBJ2-1,TRBV7-3
TGTGCCAGCAGCCCGACAGGGGGCTTGGGCACTGAAGCTTTCTTT,CASSPTGGLGTEAFF,-,TRBD1,TRBJ1-1,TRBV11-2
TGCGCCAGCAGTGAAAGGGGAGGAGAAAAACTGTTTTTT,CASSERGGEKLFF,-,-,TRBJ1-4,TRBV10-2
TGTGCCAGCAGCTACACTTTAAAGGGGTTGGATTCACCCCTCCACTTT,CASSYTLKGLDSPLHF,-,-,TRBJ1-6,TRBV7-8
TGTGCCAGCAGCGTAGGGTCACTAGCGGGAGGTTACTCCTACGAGCAGTACTTC,CASSVGSLAGGYSYEQYF,-,TRBD2,TRBJ2-7,TRBV9
TGTGCCAGCAGCGTGACAGGGACATCTAGCTCCTACGAGCAGTACTTC,CASSVTGTSSSYEQYF,-,TRBD1,TRBJ2-7,TRBV7-2
TGTGCCAGTAGATCGACAGGGAATACCGGGGAGCTGTTTTTT,CASRSTGNTGELFF,once,TRBD1,TRBJ2-2,TRBV19
TGTGCCAGCAGCCCCCCGACTAGCGGGCTTAACGAGCAGTACTTC,CASSPPTSGLNEQYF,-,TRBD2,TRBJ2-7,TRBV27
TGTGCCAGCAGGGAGAGCCCCCGGGGCATTCAGTACTTC,CASRESPRGIQYF,-,-,TRBJ2-4,TRBV2
TGCGCCAGCAGCCCATCGGGCAGGGAAGGGAATGAGCAGTTCTTC,CASSPSGREGNEQFF,few,-,TRBJ2-1,TRBV5-1
TGTGCCAGCAACCAACAGGGTTTCGAGCAGTACTTC,CASNQQGFEQYF,once,-,TRBJ2-7,TRBV7-2
TGTGCCAGCAGCTTAGCCCCAGGGGGAACTGAAGCTTTCTTT,CASSLAPGGTEAFF,-,TRBD1,TRBJ1-1,TRBV7-2
TGTGCCAGCAGTCCGATTGGGACAGGGATTGAGCAGTTCTTC,CASSPIGTGIEQFF,-,TRBD1,TRBJ2-1,TRBV28
TGTGCCAGCAGTTACTCGGCTAGCGGGCGGGGAACAGATACGCAGTATTTT,CASSYSASGRGTDTQYF,-,TRBD2,TRBJ2-3,TRBV6-2/TRBV6-3
TGTGCCAGCAGCTTAGATCTGAGGACAGGGGACTTC,CASSLDLRTGDF,once,TRBD1,TRBJ2-7,TRBV11-2
TGTGCCAGCAGTTACTCGGGGGGGAATGACCCCTACGAGCAGTACTTC,CASSYSGGNDPYEQYF,-,TRBD2,TRBJ2-7,TRBV6-5
TGTGCCAGCAGTGAGTTTACAGGTGGCGAAAAACTGTTTTTT,CASSEFTGGEKLFF,-,-,TRBJ1-4,TRBV2
TGTGCCAGCAGCGTAGGGGCTAGCGGGGACTACGAGCAGTACTTC,CASSVGASGDYEQYF,-,TRBD2,TRBJ2-7,TRBV9
TGTGCCAGCAGTCTCAGGGATATATCTGAAGCTTTCTTT,CASSLRDISEAFF,-,-,TRBJ1-1,TRBV9
TGTGCCAGCAGCCCCCAGGTAGTCGCTGGAAACACCATATATTTT,CASSPQVVAGNTIYF,-,-,TRBJ1-3,TRBV11-2
TGTGCCAGCAGGGGGACAGGTGGGGCCTATGGCTACACCTTC,CASRGTGGAYGYTF,-,TRBD1,TRBJ1-2,TRBV6-5